What follows are 23 T cell receptor beta chains derived from one specimen sequenced in a study of OX40 agonist ivuxolimab in advanced cancers. Sequencing used immunoSEQ multiplex PCR; TCRdb keeps in-frame clones, though not all of them. The table lists over 80,000 clones, roughly nine tenths of them singletons. Material: CD4+ or CD8+ T cells sorted from blood, obtained in a trial of the OX40 agonist ivuxolimab. These receptors all come from an adult with an advanced solid tumor such as melanoma, head and neck, liver or kidney cancer.

The chain has TRBV5-1 and TRBJ1-3, with D perhaps TRBD1 (5 bases). Per the germline V gene, CDR1 is SGHRS and CDR2 is YFSETQ. V dropped 0 bases and J dropped 0 bases, with 7 bases sitting between them. This CDR3 spans 15 amino acids. CDR3 sequence: CASSLAGTSGNTIYF. The CDR3 DNA sequence: TGCGCCAGCAGCTTGGCAGGGACCTCTGGAAACACCATATATTTT.

This chain connects TRBV19 to TRBJ2-1, with 7 bases identical to TRBD2. Trimming removed 6 bases from V and 7 bases from J; junction bases left unmatched: 15. Germline-derived CDR1 and CDR2 are LNHDA and SQIVND (reference sequence). CDR3 length: 16 amino acids. The CDR3 coding sequence is TGTGCCAGTAGCCCCGCTGGGGGAGGGCCGCGTAATGAGCAGTTCTTC. Protein: CASSPAGGGPRNEQFF.

The J gene is TRBJ1-1, the V gene TRBV28; 8 bases map to TRBD1. V lost 6 bases, J lost 11 bases, and 14 bases stayed unmatched. The germline V gene encodes CDR1 MDHEN and CDR2 SYDVKM. This CDR3 comprises 14 residues. The CDR3: CASSPDLRGRDAFF. The DNA for the CDR3 is TGTGCCAGCAGCCCGGACCTCAGGGGGCGGGATGCTTTCTTT.

The chain's CDR3 is CASSQDRGRAAGELFF. CDR3 nucleotide sequence: TGCGCCAGCAGCCAAGATCGCGGGAGGGCCGCCGGGGAGCTGTTTTTT. The genes are TRBV4-3 and TRBJ2-2; 9 bases are shared with TRBD2. J was trimmed by 6 bases and V by 0 bases; bases with no gene match: 5. The CDR3 runs 16 residues. Looked up from germline, CDR1 is LGHNA and CDR2 is YSLEER.

This clone was seen only once. The chain links TRBV4-2 to TRBJ2-5, with D maybe TRBD2 (6 bases). This CDR3 region has 16 residues. V lost 0 bases to trimming and J lost 2 bases, with 13 bases between them. Germline CDR1 and CDR2: LGHNA and YNFKEQ. CDR3 region: CASSQDGGTSQETQYF. The CDR3, as DNA: TGTGCCAGCAGCCAAGATGGCGGGACGTCACAAGAGACCCAGTACTTC.

This chain links TRBV4-1 with TRBJ2-3; 7 bases are shared with TRBD2. CDR3 length: 15 amino acids. V was clipped by 2 bases and J by 2 bases; unmatched bases: 4. Looked up from germline, CDR1 is MGHRA and CDR2 is YSYEKL. The CDR3, as DNA: TGCGCCAGCAGCCAAAATAGCGGGTACACAGATACGCAGTATTTT. This encodes CASSQNSGYTDTQYF.

The chain joins TRBV25-1 to TRBJ1-4, with TRBD1 matching over 10 bases. Germline assignment: CDR1 MGHDK and CDR2 SYGVNS. This CDR3 is built from 16 residues. The V and J ends lost 7 bases and 7 bases, in that order; junction bases with no gene match: 12. CDR3 sequence reads: CASIGQGVGGSEKLFF. The CDR3 region has the DNA TGTGCCAGCATTGGACAGGGGGTGGGTGGGAGTGAAAAACTGTTTTTT.

The genes are TRBV7-8 and TRBJ1-5; D is uncertain. With 5 bases removed from V and 5 bases from J, the gap between germline ends came to 16 bases. CDR1 and CDR2 from the germline V gene are SGHVS and FQNEAQ. The CDR3 length is 15 residues. CDR3 sequence (DNA): TGTGCCAGCAGCCCGGCGGCTCAGTACTATCAGCCCCAGCATTTT. It yields the protein CASSPAAQYYQPQHF.

This chain connects TRBV5-8 to TRBJ1-5; D perhaps matches TRBD1 (5 bases). The CDR3 contains 14 residues. CDR1 is SGHTS and CDR2 is YDEGEE in the germline V gene. V was shortened by 4 bases and J by 2 bases, with 10 bases between the two germline ends. The CDR3 DNA is TGTGCCAGCAGCCCCTTAGGGGGCAATCAGCCCCAGCATTTT. The encoded protein is CASSPLGGNQPQHF.

The CDR3 DNA reads TGTGCCAGTAGCTCTAACCAGAAGAACACCGGGGAGCTGTTTTTT. Its translation is CASSSNQKNTGELFF. This sequence joins TRBV19 and TRBJ2-2, with D uncertain. CDR1 LNHDA and CDR2 SQIVND come from the germline V gene (reference sequence). V lost 6 bases, J lost 1 base, and 12 bases lay in between. This CDR3 is 15 amino acids long.

The gene calls are TRBV5-1 and TRBJ2-1, with D perhaps matching TRBD1 or TRBD2 (7 bases each). V dropped 7 bases and J dropped 4 bases, with 15 bases sitting between them. Germline CDR1 reads SGHRS; CDR2 reads YFSETQ. This CDR3 spans 14 amino acids. Here the CDR3 DNA reads TGCGCCAGCGGACTAGGACAGGAATACAATGAGCAGTTCTTC. This codes for CASGLGQEYNEQFF.

The V gene is TRBV5-7, the J gene TRBJ1-4; D not certain. TRBV5-7 is treated as an ORF (open reading frame) with a function not yet certain. There are 15 residues in the CDR3. Trimming removed 0 bases from V and 6 bases from J, with 12 bases in between. This CDR3 reads CASSLVPGWDEKLFF. The CDR3 region has the DNA TGTGCCAGCAGCTTGGTCCCGGGATGGGATGAAAAACTGTTTTTT.

This chain joins TRBV9 and TRBJ2-5; 8 nucleotides match TRBD2. V lost 2 bases and J lost 4; bases outside the gene matches: 7. Germline CDR1 is SGDLS and CDR2 is YYNGEE. This CDR3 has 15 amino acids. In DNA, the CDR3 is TGTGCCAGCAGCGTTCAAACCGGGAGGGCAGAGACCCAGTACTTC. Its protein product is CASSVQTGRAETQYF. Full variable domain (missing parts from reference TRBV9 and TRBJ2-5): DSGVTQTPKHLITATGQRVTLRCSPRSGDLSVYWYQQSLDQGLQFLIQYYNGEERAKGNILERFSAQQFPDLHSELNLSSLELGDSALYFCASSVQTGRAETQYFGPGTRLLVL.

The chain couples TRBV5-1 to TRBJ1-4; 8 bases are shared with TRBD1. V was pared by 3 bases and J by 7 bases, with 5 bases of the junction left unmatched. The CDR3 totals 14 residues. From germline, CDR1 is SGHRS and CDR2 YFSETQ. The CDR3 protein is CASSSGGGGEKLFF. CDR3 DNA: TGCGCCAGCAGCTCAGGGGGCGGAGGTGAAAAACTGTTTTTT.

The chain carries TRBV4-2 and TRBJ1-5; D may be TRBD1 (5 bases). Looked up from germline, CDR1 is LGHNA and CDR2 is YNFKEQ. The length of the CDR3 is 15 residues. Trimming removed 5 bases at V and 3 bases at J, with 14 bases between. CDR3 DNA: TGTGCCAGCAGCGCTCAGGGCCTAACCAATCAGCCCCAGCATTTT. It encodes CASSAQGLTNQPQHF.

This clone was picked up a small number of times. The chain employs TRBV9 and TRBJ1-2; the D is unclear. Germline V CDR1 and CDR2: SGDLS, YYNGEE. CDR3 length: 13 amino acids. The V and J ends lost 0 bases and 1 base respectively, with 4 bases between them. CDR3 protein: CASSVAYNYGYTF. DNA for the CDR3: TGTGCCAGCAGCGTAGCCTATAACTATGGCTACACCTTC. Drawing the rest from reference TRBV9 and TRBJ1-2, the complete variable domain is DSGVTQTPKHLITATGQRVTLRCSPRSGDLSVYWYQQSLDQGLQFLIQYYNGEERAKGNILERFSAQQFPDLHSELNLSSLELGDSALYFCASSVAYNYGYTFGSGTRLTVV.

This chain joins TRBV19 and TRBJ2-2; D gene uncertain. Germline V gene sequence: CDR1 LNHDA, CDR2 SQIVND (reference sequence). The CDR3 totals 13 residues. Between the trimmed V and J ends, which lost 7 bases and 4 bases, there was a span of 10 bases. The chain's CDR3 is CASIHFRTGELFF. DNA of the CDR3: TGTGCCAGTATCCACTTCCGCACCGGGGAGCTGTTTTTT.

The rearrangement joins TRBV10-3 to TRBJ2-6; no firm D call. Germline CDR1 is ENHRY and CDR2 is SYGVKD. The CDR3 covers 12 residues. Trimming left V 6 bases short and J 0 bases short, with 0 bases between. The CDR3 DNA sequence: TGTGCCATCAGCTCTGGGGCCAACGTCCTGACTTTC. Its translation: CAISSGANVLTF.

The chain is built from TRBV10-3 and TRBJ2-5; no clear D gene. The germline gives CDR1 ENHRY, CDR2 SYGVKD. V lost 7 bases and J lost 2, with 11 bases in between. The CDR3 is 13 amino acids. The CDR3 DNA follows: TGTGCCATCAACTCGGACGGTCAAGAGACCCAGTACTTC. Amino acid sequence: CAINSDGQETQYF.

This chain joins TRBV6-5 and TRBJ2-7; 9 bases match TRBD1. The V gene end was trimmed by 5 bases and the J gene end by 2 bases; junction bases not matched to a gene: 7. CDR3 size: 15 residues. Looked up from germline, CDR1 is MNHEY and CDR2 is SVGAGI. The CDR3 is CASSRSGTGTYEQYF. CDR3 DNA sequence: TGTGCCAGCAGTCGATCCGGGACAGGGACCTACGAGCAGTACTTC.

The genes are TRBV5-4 and TRBJ2-3, with 10 bases identical to TRBD2. Per germline, CDR1 SGHNT and CDR2 YYREEE (reference sequence). V gave up 9 bases and J gave up 0 bases; unmatched junction bases: 7. The CDR3 spans 15 residues. The CDR3 reads CATHGLAASTDTQYF. The CDR3 DNA reads as TGTGCCACCCATGGACTAGCGGCTAGCACAGATACGCAGTATTTT.

CDR3 in amino acids: CASSTAGAPEQYF. As DNA, the CDR3 is TGTGCCAGCAGTACCGCGGGAGCCCCCGAGCAGTACTTC. The rearrangement links TRBV25-1 to TRBJ2-7; 7 bases map to TRBD2. The CDR3 has 13 amino acids. The V and J ends lost 5 bases and 6 bases, in that order; junction bases with no gene match: 7. Per germline, CDR1 MGHDK and CDR2 SYGVNS.

The J gene is TRBJ2-1, the V gene TRBV9; TRBD1 might be the D (6 bases). Deletions cut 0 bases from V and 4 bases from J, with 11 bases between. Germline V gene data show CDR1 as SGDLS and CDR2 as YYNGEE. This CDR3 is 15 amino acids long. CDR3 bases: TGTGCCAGCAGCGTAGGGACAGCAATTTACAATGAGCAGTTCTTC. The encoded protein is CASSVGTAIYNEQFF.